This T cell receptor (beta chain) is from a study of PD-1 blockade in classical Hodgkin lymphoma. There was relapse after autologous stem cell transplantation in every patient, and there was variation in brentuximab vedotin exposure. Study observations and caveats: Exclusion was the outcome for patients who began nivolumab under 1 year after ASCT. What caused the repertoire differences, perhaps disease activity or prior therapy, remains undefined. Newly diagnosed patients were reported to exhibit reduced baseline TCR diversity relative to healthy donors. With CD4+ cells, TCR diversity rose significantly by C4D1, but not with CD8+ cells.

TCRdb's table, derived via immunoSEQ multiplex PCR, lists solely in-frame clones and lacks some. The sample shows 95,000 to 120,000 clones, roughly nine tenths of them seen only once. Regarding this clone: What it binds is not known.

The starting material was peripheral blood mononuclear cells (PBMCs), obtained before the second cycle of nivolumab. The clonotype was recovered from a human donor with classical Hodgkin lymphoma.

DNA for the CDR3: TGTGCCAGCAGCCGGACAGGGATTGGCATCTACGAGCAGTACTTC. Its translation is CASSRTGIGIYEQYF. The gene calls are TRBV7-2 and TRBJ2-7; TRBD1 aligns across 8 bases. CDR1 is SGHTA, CDR2 FQGNSA, per germline. The V gene end was trimmed by 5 bases and the J gene end by 3 bases; junction bases not matched to a gene: 9. The CDR3 covers 15 residues.